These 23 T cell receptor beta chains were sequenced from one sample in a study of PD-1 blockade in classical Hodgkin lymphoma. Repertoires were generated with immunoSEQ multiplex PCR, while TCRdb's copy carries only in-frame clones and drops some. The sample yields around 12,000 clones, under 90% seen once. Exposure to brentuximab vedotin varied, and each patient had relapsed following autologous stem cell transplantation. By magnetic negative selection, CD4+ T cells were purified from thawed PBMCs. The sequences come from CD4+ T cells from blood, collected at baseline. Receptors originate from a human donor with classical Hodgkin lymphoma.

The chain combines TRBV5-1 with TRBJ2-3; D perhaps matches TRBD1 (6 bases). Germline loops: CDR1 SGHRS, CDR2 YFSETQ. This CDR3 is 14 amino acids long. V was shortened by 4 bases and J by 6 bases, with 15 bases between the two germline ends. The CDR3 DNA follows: TGCGCCAGCAGCGCTAACAGGGCAGCCGATACGCAGTATTTT. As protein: CASSANRAADTQYF.

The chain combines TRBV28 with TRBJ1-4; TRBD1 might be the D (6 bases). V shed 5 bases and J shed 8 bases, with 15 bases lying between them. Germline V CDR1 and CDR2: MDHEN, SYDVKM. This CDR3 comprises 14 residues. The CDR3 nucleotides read TGTGCCAGCAGTCTTGGGGGGCTCTTGGAAAAACTGTTTTTT. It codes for CASSLGGLLEKLFF.

Here the CDR3 reads CASSEFRGAGEKLFF. CDR3 bases: TGTGCCAGCAGTGAATTTAGAGGGGCGGGTGAAAAACTGTTTTTT. The genes are TRBV2 and TRBJ1-4; D might be TRBD1 (5 bases). Germline loops: CDR1 SNHLY, CDR2 FYNNEI. This CDR3 comprises 15 residues. The V end was cut by 2 bases, the J end by 7 bases, with 14 bases between.

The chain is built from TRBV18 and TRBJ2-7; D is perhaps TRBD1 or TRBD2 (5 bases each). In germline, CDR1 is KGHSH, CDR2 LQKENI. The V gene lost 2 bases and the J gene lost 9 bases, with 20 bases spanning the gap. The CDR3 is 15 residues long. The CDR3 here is CASSPSRVYLEGQYF. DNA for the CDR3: TGTGCCAGCTCACCAAGCAGGGTATATCTTGAGGGGCAGTACTTC. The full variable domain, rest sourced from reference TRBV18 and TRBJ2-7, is NAGVMQNPRHLVRRRGQEARLRCSPMKGHSHVYWYRQLPEEGLKFMVYLQKENIIDESGMPKERFSAEFPKEGPSILRIQQVVRGDSAAYFCASSPSRVYLEGQYFGPGTRLTVT.

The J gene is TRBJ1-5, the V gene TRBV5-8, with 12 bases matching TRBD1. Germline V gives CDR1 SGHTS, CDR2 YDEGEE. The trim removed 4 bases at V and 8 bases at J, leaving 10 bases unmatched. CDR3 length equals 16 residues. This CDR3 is CASSRSGTGGEEPQHF. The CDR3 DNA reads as TGTGCCAGCAGCAGATCCGGGACAGGGGGCGAGGAGCCCCAGCATTTT.

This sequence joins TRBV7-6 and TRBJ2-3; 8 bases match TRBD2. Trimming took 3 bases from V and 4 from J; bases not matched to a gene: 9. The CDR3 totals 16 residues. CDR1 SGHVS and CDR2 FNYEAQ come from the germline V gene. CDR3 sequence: CASSLLRGVFADTQYF. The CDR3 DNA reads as TGTGCCAGCAGCTTGTTGCGGGGGGTTTTCGCAGATACGCAGTATTTT.

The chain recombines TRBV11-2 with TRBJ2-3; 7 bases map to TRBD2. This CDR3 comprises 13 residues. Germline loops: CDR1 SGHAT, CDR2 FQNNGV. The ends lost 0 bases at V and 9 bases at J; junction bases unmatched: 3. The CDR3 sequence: CASSLEVGGTQYF. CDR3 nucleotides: TGTGCCAGCAGCTTAGAGGTCGGGGGGACGCAGTATTTT. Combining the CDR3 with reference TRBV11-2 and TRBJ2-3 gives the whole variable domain EAGVAQSPRYKIIEKRQSVAFWCNPISGHATLYWYQQILGQGPKLLIQFQNNGVVDDSQLPKDRFSAERLKGVDSTLKIQPAKLEDSAVYLCASSLEVGGTQYFGPGTRLTVL.

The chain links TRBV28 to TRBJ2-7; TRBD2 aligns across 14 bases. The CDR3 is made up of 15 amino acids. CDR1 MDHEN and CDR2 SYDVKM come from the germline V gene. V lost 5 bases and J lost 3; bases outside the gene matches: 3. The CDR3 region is CASSLGTSGSYEQYF. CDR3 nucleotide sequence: TGTGCCAGCAGTCTAGGGACTAGCGGGAGCTACGAGCAGTACTTC. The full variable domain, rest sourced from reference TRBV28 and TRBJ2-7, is DVKVTQSSRYLVKRTGEKVFLECVQDMDHENMFWYRQDPGLGLRLIYFSYDVKMKEKGDIPEGYSVSREKKERFSLILESASTNQTSMYLCASSLGTSGSYEQYFGPGTRLTVT.

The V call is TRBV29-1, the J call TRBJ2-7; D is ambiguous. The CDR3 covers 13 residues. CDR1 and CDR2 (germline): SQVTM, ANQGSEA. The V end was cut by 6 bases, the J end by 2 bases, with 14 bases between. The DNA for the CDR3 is TGCAGCGTAAAGGGAAGGTTTGCCTACGAGCAGTACTTC. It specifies CSVKGRFAYEQYF.

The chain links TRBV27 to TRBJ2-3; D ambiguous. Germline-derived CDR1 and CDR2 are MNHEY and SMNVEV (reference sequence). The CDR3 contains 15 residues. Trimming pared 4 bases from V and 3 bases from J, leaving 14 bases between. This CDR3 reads CASSSISSRTDTQYF. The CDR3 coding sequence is TGTGCCAGCAGTTCCATTTCCTCTCGAACAGATACGCAGTATTTT.

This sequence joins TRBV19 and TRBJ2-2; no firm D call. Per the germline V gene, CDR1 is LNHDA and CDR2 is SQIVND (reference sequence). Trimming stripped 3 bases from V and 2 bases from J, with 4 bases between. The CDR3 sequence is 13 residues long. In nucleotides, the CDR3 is TGTGCCAGTAGTATCCCTAACACCGGGGAGCTGTTTTTT. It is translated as CASSIPNTGELFF. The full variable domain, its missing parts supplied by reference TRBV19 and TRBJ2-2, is DGGITQSPKYLFRKEGQNVTLSCEQNLNHDAMYWYRQDPGQGLRLIYYSQIVNDFQKGDIAEGYSVSREKKESFPLTVTSAQKNPTAFYLCASSIPNTGELFFGEGSRLTVL.

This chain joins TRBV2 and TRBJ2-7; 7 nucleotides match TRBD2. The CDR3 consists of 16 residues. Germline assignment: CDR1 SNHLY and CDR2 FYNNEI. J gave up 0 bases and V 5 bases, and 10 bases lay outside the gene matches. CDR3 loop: CASSPMPGLSSYEQYF. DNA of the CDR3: TGTGCCAGCAGTCCGATGCCGGGACTAAGCTCCTACGAGCAGTACTTC. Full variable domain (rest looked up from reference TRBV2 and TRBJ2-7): EPEVTQTPSHQVTQMGQEVILRCVPISNHLYFYWYRQILGQKVEFLVSFYNNEISEKSEIFDDQFSVERPDGSNFTLKIRSTKLEDSAMYFCASSPMPGLSSYEQYFGPGTRLTVT.

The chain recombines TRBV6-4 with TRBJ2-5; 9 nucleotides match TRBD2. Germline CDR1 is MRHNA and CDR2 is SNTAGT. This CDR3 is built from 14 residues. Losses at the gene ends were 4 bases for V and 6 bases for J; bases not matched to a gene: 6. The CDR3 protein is CASSGLAGDKTQYF. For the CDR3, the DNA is TGTGCCAGCAGTGGATTAGCGGGGGATAAGACCCAGTACTTC.

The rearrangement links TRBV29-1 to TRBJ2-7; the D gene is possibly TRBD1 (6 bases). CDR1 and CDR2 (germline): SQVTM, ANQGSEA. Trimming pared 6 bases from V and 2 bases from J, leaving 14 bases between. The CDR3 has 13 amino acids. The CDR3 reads CSVQGTPAYEQYF. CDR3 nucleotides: TGCAGCGTACAGGGAACGCCAGCCTACGAGCAGTACTTC.

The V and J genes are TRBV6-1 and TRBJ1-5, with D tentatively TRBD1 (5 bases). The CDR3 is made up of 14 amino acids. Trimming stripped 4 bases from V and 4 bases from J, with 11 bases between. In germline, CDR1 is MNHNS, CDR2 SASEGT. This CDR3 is CASSASGGNQPQHF. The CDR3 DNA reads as TGTGCCAGCAGTGCCTCGGGGGGGAATCAGCCCCAGCATTTT.

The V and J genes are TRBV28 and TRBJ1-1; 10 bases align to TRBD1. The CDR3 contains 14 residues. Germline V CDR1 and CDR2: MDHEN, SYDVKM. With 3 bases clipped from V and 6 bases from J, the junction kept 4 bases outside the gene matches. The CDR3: CASSFRGQGSEAFF. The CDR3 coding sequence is TGTGCCAGCAGTTTCCGGGGACAGGGGTCTGAAGCTTTCTTT.

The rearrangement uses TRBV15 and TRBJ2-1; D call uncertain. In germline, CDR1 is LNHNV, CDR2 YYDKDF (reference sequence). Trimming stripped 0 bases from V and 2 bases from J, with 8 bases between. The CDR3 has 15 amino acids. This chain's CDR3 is CATSREVLTYNEQFF. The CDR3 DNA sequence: TGTGCCACCAGCAGAGAGGTCCTAACCTACAATGAGCAGTTCTTC.

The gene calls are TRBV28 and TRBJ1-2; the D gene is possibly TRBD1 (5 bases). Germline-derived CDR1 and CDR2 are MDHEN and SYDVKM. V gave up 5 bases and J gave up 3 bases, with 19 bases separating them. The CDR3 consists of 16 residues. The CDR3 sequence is CASSRGSGMSDYGYTF. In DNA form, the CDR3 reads TGTGCCAGCAGTCGTGGGTCAGGGATGAGTGACTATGGCTACACCTTC.

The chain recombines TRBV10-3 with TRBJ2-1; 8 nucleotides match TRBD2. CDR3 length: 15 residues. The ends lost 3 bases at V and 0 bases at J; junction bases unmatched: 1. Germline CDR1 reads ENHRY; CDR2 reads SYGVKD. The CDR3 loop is CAISESGSSYNEQFF. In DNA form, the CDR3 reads TGTGCCATCAGTGAAAGCGGGAGCTCCTACAATGAGCAGTTCTTC.

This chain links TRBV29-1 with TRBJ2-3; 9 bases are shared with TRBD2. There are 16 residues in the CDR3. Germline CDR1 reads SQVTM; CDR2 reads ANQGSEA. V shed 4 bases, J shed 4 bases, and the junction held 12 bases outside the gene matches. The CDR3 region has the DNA TGCAGCGTTGTGGGCGGGGGGGCCCGGCGAGCAGATACGCAGTATTTT. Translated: CSVVGGGARRADTQYF.

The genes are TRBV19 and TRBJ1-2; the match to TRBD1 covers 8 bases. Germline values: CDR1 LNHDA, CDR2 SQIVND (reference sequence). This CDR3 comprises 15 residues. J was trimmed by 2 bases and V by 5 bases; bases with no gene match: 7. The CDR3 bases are TGTGCCAGTAGTCCCGGGGACAGGAGGAACTATGGCTACACCTTC. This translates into CASSPGDRRNYGYTF.

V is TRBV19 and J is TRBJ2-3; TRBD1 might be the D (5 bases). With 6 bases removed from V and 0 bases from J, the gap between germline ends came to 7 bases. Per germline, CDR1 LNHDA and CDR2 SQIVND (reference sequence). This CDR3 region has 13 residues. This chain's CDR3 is CASRTASTDTQYF. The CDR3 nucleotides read TGTGCCAGTAGGACAGCTAGCACAGATACGCAGTATTTT.

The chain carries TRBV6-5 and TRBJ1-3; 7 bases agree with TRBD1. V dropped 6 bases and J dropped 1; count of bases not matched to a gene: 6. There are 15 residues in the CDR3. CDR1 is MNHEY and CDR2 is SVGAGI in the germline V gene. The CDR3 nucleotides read TGTGCCAGCAGCAGACAGGGAGTTTCTGGAAACACCATATATTTT. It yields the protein CASSRQGVSGNTIYF.